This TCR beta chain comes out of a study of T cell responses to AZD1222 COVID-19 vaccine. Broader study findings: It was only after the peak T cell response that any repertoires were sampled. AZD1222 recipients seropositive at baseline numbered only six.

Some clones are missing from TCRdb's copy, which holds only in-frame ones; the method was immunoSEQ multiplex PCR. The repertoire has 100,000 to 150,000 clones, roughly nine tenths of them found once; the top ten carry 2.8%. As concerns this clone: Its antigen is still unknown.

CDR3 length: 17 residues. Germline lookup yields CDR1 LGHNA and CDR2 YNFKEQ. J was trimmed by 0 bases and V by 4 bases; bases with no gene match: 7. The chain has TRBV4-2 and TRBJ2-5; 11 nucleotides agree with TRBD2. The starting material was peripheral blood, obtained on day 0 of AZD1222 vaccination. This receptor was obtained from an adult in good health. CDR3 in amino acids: CASSLAGTSGNQETQYF. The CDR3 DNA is TGTGCCAGCAGCCTAGCTGGGACTAGCGGAAACCAAGAGACCCAGTACTTC.